The entry below gives a single TCR beta chain sequence along with its context. Its specificity is not known. The data belong to a study of cytomegalovirus exposure and HLA in healthy donors. Study summary: Most genotyped donors, approximately 77% of about 360, had Caucasian-associated genetic ancestry. Study results and limitations: A later analysis found most CMV-associated TCR beta chains apparently HLA-restricted.

The V gene end was trimmed by 5 bases and the J gene end by 1 base; junction bases not matched to a gene: 4. This CDR3 spans 14 amino acids. The germline gives CDR1 SGHTA, CDR2 FQGNSA. PCR employed 60 Vbeta and 13 Jbeta primers. Under the authors' procedure: Unique TCR beta chains numbered approximately 76 million in a later analysis, with roughly 10 million shared. Some clones are missing from TCRdb's copy, which holds only in-frame ones; the method was immunoSEQ multiplex PCR. V and J calls and clone size are copied from that table; D and trimming were computed from the DNA. The table lists some 190,000 clones, just over 75% of them singletons.

The source is a man between 18 and 29 years old in good health and CMV-seronegative. The chain carries TRBV7-2 and TRBJ2-7, with TRBD1 matching 8 bases. Sequencing used PBMCs. The CDR3 DNA follows: TGTGCCAGCAGCCCTCGGGACAGGTCCTACGAGCAGTACTTC. It is translated as CASSPRDRSYEQYF.